This T cell receptor (beta chain) was identified in a study of cytomegalovirus exposure and HLA in healthy donors. Study-level information: In an earlier analysis, 95 million to 140 million unique TCR beta sequences were found from some 180 million T cells.

V lost 2 bases, J lost 3 bases, and 13 bases lay in between. The germline V gene has CDR1 KGHSH and CDR2 LQKENI. The CDR3 has 15 residues. PCR employed 60 Vbeta and 13 Jbeta primers. TCRdb's copy holds only in-frame clones and misses some; the assay was immunoSEQ multiplex PCR. The sample lists 170,000 or so clones, roughly four fifths occurring once. Overall study findings and caveats: Analyses of presence and absence presupposed an approximately uniform sequencing depth across donors. An analysis that was carried out later associated some 17,000 TCR beta sequences with HLA alleles at 0.05 false discovery rate.

Turning to this clone: Its antigen is still unknown.

Sequencing was done on a sample of PBMCs. The sequence was collected from a woman aged 45-65 years in good health and CMV-seronegative. The rearrangement links TRBV18 to TRBJ1-1; a weak D match, TRBD1 (6 bases). The CDR3 bases are TGTGCCAGCTCACCATTAAGCAGGGGTGACACTGAAGCTTTCTTT. Amino acid sequence: CASSPLSRGDTEAFF.